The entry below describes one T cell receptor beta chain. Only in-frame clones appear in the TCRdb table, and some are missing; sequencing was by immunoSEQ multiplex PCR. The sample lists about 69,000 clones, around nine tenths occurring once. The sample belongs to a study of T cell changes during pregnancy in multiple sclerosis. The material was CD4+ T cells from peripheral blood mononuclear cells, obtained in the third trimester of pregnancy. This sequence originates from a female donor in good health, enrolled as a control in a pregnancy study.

Here the CDR3 reads CASSLAADRVSPLHF. CDR3 coding DNA: TGTGCCAGCAGCTTGGCTGCGGATCGGGTATCACCCCTCCACTTT. The chain links TRBV5-4 to TRBJ1-6; no definite D call. Per the germline V gene, CDR1 is SGHNT and CDR2 is YYREEE (reference sequence). V was pared by 0 bases and J by 10 bases, with 14 bases between. This CDR3 is 15 amino acids long.